This TCR beta chain was found in a study of graft-versus-host responses after intestinal transplantation. Study background: Grafts that recipients had were multivisceral, liver-intestinal, or isolated intestinal transplants. Once they had received anti-thymocyte globulin induction, all recipients took tacrolimus and steroids for about 3 years.

Profiled with immunoSEQ multiplex PCR; TCRdb holds only in-frame clones, not every one. The data contain about 97,000 clones, 90% of them singletons. Per germline, CDR1 MNHEY and CDR2 SMNVEV (reference sequence). Between the trimmed V and J ends, which lost 3 bases and 6 bases, there was a span of 12 bases. The CDR3 spans 13 residues. V and J are TRBV27 and TRBJ2-7; possible D gene TRBD2, 5 bases. Sequenced material: PBMCs, taken 450 to 460 days after intestinal transplant. The receptor comes from a human patient who received an intestinal transplant, so some T cells may come from the graft donor. This chain's CDR3 is CASSFAGPTEQYF. CDR3 nucleotides: TGTGCCAGCAGTTTTGCGGGCCCCACCGAGCAGTACTTC.